This TCR beta chain comes out of a study of shared clonotypes between healthy human individuals. Study-level results: Roughly 5% of naive CD4 clonotypes were shared across four donors.

With regard to this clone: Its antigen is not identified.

Assay: immunoSEQ multiplex PCR; the TCRdb copy retains only in-frame clones and omits some. The table lists 2 million to 2.5 million clones, about nine tenths of them singletons. The CDR3 is made up of 15 amino acids. The V and J ends lost 7 bases and 7 bases respectively, with 23 bases between them. In germline, CDR1 is LGHNA, CDR2 YNFKEQ. The sample was naive CD4+ T cells from PBMCs. Subset indicated: CD45RA+ positively selected. This receptor was taken from a young man in good health. Some clones in this sample may be carry-over from other donors' samples. V usage is TRBV4-2 and J usage is TRBJ2-7; D possibly corresponds to TRBD2 (7 bases). Written as DNA, the CDR3 is TGTGCCAGCACTCGTGGTGGGGGGGCCCGCGGGGAGCAGTACTTC. This codes for CASTRGGGARGEQYF.